These 5 T cell receptor beta chains originate from one sample sequenced in a study of preoperative IRX-2 immunotherapy in early breast cancer. Profiling relied on immunoSEQ multiplex PCR, and the TCRdb table lists in-frame clones only, not all of them. This table holds roughly 99,000 clones, more than 80% found once. As for treatment: preoperative locoregional IRX-2 cytokine immunotherapy. The source material was tumor tissue, sampled after IRX-2 immunotherapy. The origin of the receptors is a human donor with breast cancer.

The rearrangement uses TRBV19 and TRBJ1-1, with TRBD1 matching 8 bases. The V and J ends lost 6 bases and 4 bases, in that order; junction bases with no gene match: 7. Germline CDR1 reads LNHDA; CDR2 reads SQIVND (reference sequence). CDR3 length equals 14 residues. The chain's CDR3 is CASRNRGGITEAFF. The CDR3 DNA is TGTGCCAGTAGGAACAGGGGGGGAATCACTGAAGCTTTCTTT.

On this clone: An end of the junction does not agree with germline; a read error may underlie this. The chain employs TRBV6-8 and TRBJ1-3, with D perhaps TRBD1 (6 bases). The V gene's germline CDR1 is MNHGY and CDR2 SAAAGT. The CDR3 is 14 amino acids. CDR3 in amino acids: CAISGRGAGNTIYF. CDR3 nucleotide sequence: TGTGCCATCAGTGGCAGGGGAGCCGGAAACACCATATATTTT.

The sample holds one count of this clone. The V gene is TRBV5-1, the J gene TRBJ1-2; D perhaps matches TRBD1 (6 bases). The CDR3 has 14 amino acids. The V end lost 6 bases, the J end lost 5 bases, and 17 bases lay between the germline ends. Germline CDR1 is SGHRS and CDR2 is YFSETQ. The CDR3 DNA reads as TGCGCCAGCACCCAGGCAGGGGATAAGTATGGCTACACCTTC. Residues: CASTQAGDKYGYTF.

Points on this clone: The sample carries other DNA sequences with the same CDR3. The rearrangement links TRBV29-1 to TRBJ2-4, with D perhaps matching TRBD2 (6 bases). CDR1 and CDR2 from the germline V gene are SQVTM and ANQGSEA. Between the trimmed V and J ends, which lost 7 bases and 4 bases, there was a span of 14 bases. The CDR3 runs 13 residues. CDR3 protein: CSAREGGKNIQYF. For the CDR3, the DNA is TGCAGCGCCCGCGAGGGAGGTAAAAACATTCAGTACTTC.

With regard to this clone: One or more bases were not read clearly; the residue they encode is written X. The J gene is TRBJ1-4, the V gene TRBV18, with D maybe TRBD1 (6 bases). Trimming took off 3 bases at V and 4 bases at J, with 9 bases between the two ends. CDR3 size: 14 residues. The germline gives CDR1 KGHSH, CDR2 LQKENI. Here the CDR3 reads CASSPGTXNEKLFF. As DNA, the CDR3 is TGTGCCAGCTCACCTGGGACARATAATGAAAAACTGTTTTTT.